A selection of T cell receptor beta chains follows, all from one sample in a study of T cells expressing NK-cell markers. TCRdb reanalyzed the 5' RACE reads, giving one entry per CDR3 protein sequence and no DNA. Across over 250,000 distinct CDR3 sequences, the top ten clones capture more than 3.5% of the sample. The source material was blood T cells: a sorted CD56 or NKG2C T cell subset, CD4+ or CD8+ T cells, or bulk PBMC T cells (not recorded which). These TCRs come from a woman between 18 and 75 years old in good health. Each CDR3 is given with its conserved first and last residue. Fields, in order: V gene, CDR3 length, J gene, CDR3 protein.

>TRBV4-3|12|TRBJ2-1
CASSQRPGEQFF
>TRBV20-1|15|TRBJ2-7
CSARGRGSRSYEQYF
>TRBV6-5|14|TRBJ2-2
CASSYRTGAGELFF
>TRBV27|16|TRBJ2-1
CASSQDRASSYNEQFF
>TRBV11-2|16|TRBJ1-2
CASSRDRGNSNYGYTF
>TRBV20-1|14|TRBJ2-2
CSARTSGSAGELFF
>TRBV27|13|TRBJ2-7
CASSPKTGYEQYF
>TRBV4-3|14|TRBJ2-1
CASSPGNSYNEQFF
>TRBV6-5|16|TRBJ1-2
CASSYAGDRAAYGYTF
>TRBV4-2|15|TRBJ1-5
CASSQGPDGSLSQHF
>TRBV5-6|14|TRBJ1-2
CASSLNLLNYGYTF
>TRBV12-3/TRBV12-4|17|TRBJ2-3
CASTRGALGGPGDTQYF
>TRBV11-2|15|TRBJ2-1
CASSFLPGGYNEQFF
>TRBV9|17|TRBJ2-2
CASSLGASGAHTGELFF
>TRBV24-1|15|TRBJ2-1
CATSDSGALRNEQFF
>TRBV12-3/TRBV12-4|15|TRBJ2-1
CASSYRAGGLDEQFF
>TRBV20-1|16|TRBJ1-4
CSASFPSRGANEKLFF
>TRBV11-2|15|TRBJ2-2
CASTPRLANTGELFF
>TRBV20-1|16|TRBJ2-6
CSAVQGSYSGANVLTF
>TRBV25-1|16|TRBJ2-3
CASSSPWGAPTDTQYF
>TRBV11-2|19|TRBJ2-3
CASSSGGGLSGESTDTQYF
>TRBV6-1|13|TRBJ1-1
CASSSSGGTEAFF
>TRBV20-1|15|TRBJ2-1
CSARLRDRVSHEQFF
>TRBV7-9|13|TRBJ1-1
CASSLGEVTEAFF
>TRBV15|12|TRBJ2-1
CATSRAGGAQFF
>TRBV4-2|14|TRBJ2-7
CASRTGTGNYEQYF
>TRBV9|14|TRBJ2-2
CASSVVGGGGELFF
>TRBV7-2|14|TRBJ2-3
CASSLQAWGDTQYF
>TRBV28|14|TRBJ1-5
CASSLSKGGQPQHF
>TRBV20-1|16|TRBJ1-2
CSAPQTGTGLNYGYTF
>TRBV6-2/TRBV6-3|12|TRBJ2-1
CASSYVANEQFF
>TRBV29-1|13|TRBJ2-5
CSVERLSVGTQYF
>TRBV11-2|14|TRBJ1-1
CASSRTGRNTEAFF
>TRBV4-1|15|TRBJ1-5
CASSQLGGAGQPQHF
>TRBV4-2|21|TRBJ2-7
CASSQAVGSPSAGGASYEQYF
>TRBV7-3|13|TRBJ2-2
CASSLTLAGELFF
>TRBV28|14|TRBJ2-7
CASSLSGGQNEQYF
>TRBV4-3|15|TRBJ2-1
CASSQESSISNEQFF
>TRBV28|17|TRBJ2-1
CASLGVAGGLVYNEQFF
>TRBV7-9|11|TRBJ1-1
CASSLAREAFF
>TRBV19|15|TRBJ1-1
CASSTQTSGGPEAFF
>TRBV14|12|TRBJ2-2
CASGRGTGELFF
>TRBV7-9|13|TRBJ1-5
CASSFQSNQPQHF